This TCR beta chain was recorded in a study of shared clonotypes between healthy human individuals. The CDR3 contains 13 residues. CDR1 is LNHDA and CDR2 is SQIVND in the germline V gene (reference sequence). V lost 9 bases to trimming and J lost 5 bases, with 16 bases between them. The authors' processing: With immunoSEQ giving junction-only sequences and no quality scores, filtering differed. Sequenced by immunoSEQ multiplex PCR; TCRdb stores in-frame clones only, minus some. That table is the source of V, J and clone size, and D and trimming were worked out from the DNA. This table has around 990,000 clones, approximately 80% appearing once. All donors qualified as healthy HIV-negative adults and had experienced no recent acute infections or vaccinations.

The sequence derives from a man aged 18 to 29 in good health. Some clones in this sample may be carry-over from other donors' samples. The chain combines TRBV19 with TRBJ2-5; D not certain. Input material: memory CD4+ T cells from PBMCs. Subset defined: CD45RA-negative fraction. CDR3 bases: TGTGCCAGCTCCGAGACGGGTGGGGAGACCCAGTACTTC. Protein: CASSETGGETQYF.